The 24 T cell receptor beta chains in this list originate from one sample, sequenced in a study of OX40 agonist ivuxolimab in advanced cancers. Repertoires were generated with immunoSEQ multiplex PCR, while TCRdb's copy carries only in-frame clones and drops some. The table has approximately 82,000 clones, over 80% seen once. The specimen comprised CD4+ or CD8+ T cells sorted from blood, sampled in a trial of the OX40 agonist ivuxolimab. The receptors were gathered from an adult with an advanced solid tumor such as melanoma, head and neck, liver or kidney cancer.

The chain is built from TRBV19 and TRBJ1-5; 12 bases map to TRBD1. The ends lost 4 bases at V and 3 bases at J; junction bases unmatched: 7. The CDR3 has 17 residues. The germline V gene has CDR1 LNHDA and CDR2 SQIVND (reference sequence). This chain's CDR3 is CASSTRDRGPVNQPQHF. Here the CDR3 DNA reads TGTGCCAGTAGTACGCGGGACAGGGGGCCCGTCAATCAGCCCCAGCATTTT.

The J gene is TRBJ2-5, the V gene TRBV6-1; 7 bases are shared with TRBD1. The end of the DNA fits TRBJ2-7 better, so the J call may be wrong. This CDR3 has 14 residues. CDR1 is MNHNS and CDR2 is SASEGT in the germline V gene. Written as DNA, the CDR3 is TGTGCCAGCAGTGTTACCGGGACAGTCTACGAGCAGTACTTC. This gives the protein CASSVTGTVYEQYF.

J is TRBJ1-1 and V is TRBV11-2; 7 bases are a match to TRBD1. This CDR3 comprises 14 residues. The germline V gene encodes CDR1 SGHAT and CDR2 FQNNGV. J gave up 5 bases and V 6 bases, and 9 bases lay outside the gene matches. The CDR3 reads CASSNRGVRTEAFF. In DNA, the CDR3 is TGTGCCAGCAGTAACAGGGGAGTAAGGACTGAAGCTTTCTTT.

This chain links TRBV20-1 with TRBJ2-3, with D possibly being TRBD1 (5 bases). The V end was cut by 6 bases, the J end by 9 bases, with 13 bases between. The CDR3 length is 11 residues. Germline V lookup: CDR1 DFQATT, CDR2 SNEGSKA (reference sequence). CDR3 sequence: CSASQPGTQYF. The CDR3 DNA sequence: TGCAGTGCATCACAGCCAGGGACGCAGTATTTT.

The rearrangement uses TRBV10-3 and TRBJ1-1; possibly TRBD1 for D (6 bases). CDR3 length: 15 residues. Germline V gives CDR1 ENHRY, CDR2 SYGVKD. V shed 6 bases and J shed 1 base, with 15 bases lying between them. CDR3 DNA sequence: TGTGCCATCAGGGCACAGGGACGCGGGAACACTGAAGCTTTCTTT. Protein: CAIRAQGRGNTEAFF.

V and J are TRBV5-4 and TRBJ2-5, with 9 bases lining up with TRBD2. Per the germline V gene, CDR1 is SGHNT and CDR2 is YYREEE (reference sequence). The CDR3 loop spans 17 amino acids. The junction had 14 bases not matched to a gene; V was cut back by 6 bases and J by 2 bases. The DNA for the CDR3 is TGTGCCAGCACCGACGATATTTGGACTAGCGAGCAAGAGACCCAGTACTTC. It translates to CASTDDIWTSEQETQYF.

This clone showed up just once. The chain couples TRBV6-6 to TRBJ2-7; D remains ambiguous. This CDR3 comprises 11 residues. V was clipped by 5 bases and J by 6 bases, with 8 bases between them. From germline, CDR1 is MNHNY and CDR2 SVGAGI (reference sequence). The CDR3 region is CASSTLAEQYF. CDR3 in DNA: TGTGCCAGCAGTACATTAGCCGAGCAGTACTTC.

The genes are TRBV10-1 and TRBJ1-1; 7 positions match TRBD1. This CDR3 is built from 14 residues. V lost 3 bases, J lost 7 bases, and 8 bases stayed unmatched. Germline CDR1 WNHNN, CDR2 SYGVQD (reference sequence). The CDR3 loop reads CASSESIRDSEAFF. The CDR3 DNA reads as TGCGCCAGCAGTGAATCGATCCGGGACAGTGAAGCTTTCTTT.

This clone was seen a single time. The chain links TRBV5-1 to TRBJ1-1; D is perhaps TRBD1 (6 bases). Trimming cost V 5 bases and J 0 bases, with 14 bases left between them. The length of the CDR3 is 15 residues. Germline-derived CDR1 and CDR2 are SGHRS and YFSETQ. The CDR3 loop is CASRYRQDLNTEAFF. The CDR3 bases are TGCGCCAGCAGATATCGACAGGATTTGAACACTGAAGCTTTCTTT.

The V call is TRBV19, the J call TRBJ1-2, with no clear D. The CDR3 totals 12 residues. Germline assignment: CDR1 LNHDA and CDR2 SQIVND (reference sequence). V lost 3 bases and J 8 bases, leaving 10 bases between the germline ends. The CDR3 spells CASSIGETGYTF. CDR3 bases: TGTGCCAGTAGTATCGGCGAGACGGGCTACACCTTC.

This clone appeared a single time. The chain joins TRBV2 to TRBJ2-2, with a possible D match to TRBD2 (7 bases). CDR1 and CDR2 (germline): SNHLY, FYNNEI. The CDR3 covers 17 residues. V lost 6 bases and J lost 4, with 21 bases in between. The CDR3 loop reads CASRTPRGALSTGELFF. CDR3 bases: TGTGCCAGCAGGACCCCTCGGGGGGCCCTAAGCACCGGGGAGCTGTTTTTT.

The chain joins TRBV2 to TRBJ1-5; a possible D gene is TRBD1 (5 bases). CDR3 size: 15 residues. Germline V CDR1 and CDR2: SNHLY, FYNNEI. V lost 6 bases and J lost 3, with 15 bases in between. CDR3 protein: CASRRQGGNNQPQHF. As DNA, the CDR3 is TGTGCCAGCAGGAGGCAGGGAGGTAACAATCAGCCCCAGCATTTT. Full variable domain (rest looked up from reference TRBV2 and TRBJ1-5): EPEVTQTPSHQVTQMGQEVILRCVPISNHLYFYWYRQILGQKVEFLVSFYNNEISEKSEIFDDQFSVERPDGSNFTLKIRSTKLEDSAMYFCASRRQGGNNQPQHFGDGTRLSIL.

V and J are TRBV18 and TRBJ2-3; weak D call: TRBD1 (6 bases). This CDR3 is 15 amino acids long. CDR1 is KGHSH, CDR2 LQKENI, per germline. The V end lost 3 bases, the J end lost 1 base, and 11 bases lay between the germline ends. The DNA of the CDR3 is TGTGCCAGCTCACCCCCAGGGGTCGGCACAGATACGCAGTATTTT. It translates to CASSPPGVGTDTQYF.

The V call is TRBV28, the J call TRBJ1-2, with D unresolved. The germline V and J ends were trimmed by 2 bases and 8 bases, with 9 bases remaining between them. CDR1 MDHEN and CDR2 SYDVKM come from the germline V gene. There are 12 residues in the CDR3. CDR3 coding DNA: TGTGCCAGCAGTTTACCCGGGGAAGGCTACACCTTC. Translated, it gives CASSLPGEGYTF.

The V gene is TRBV29-1, the J gene TRBJ2-7; no clear D gene. This CDR3 region has 12 residues. Germline CDR1 reads SQVTM; CDR2 reads ANQGSEA. The V end was cut by 6 bases, the J end by 0 bases, with 9 bases between. CDR3 amino acids: CSVTDVSYEQYF. The CDR3 DNA sequence: TGCAGCGTAACCGACGTCTCCTACGAGCAGTACTTC.

The rearrangement links TRBV30 to TRBJ1-5; D not certain. CDR1 and CDR2 (germline): GTSNPN, SVGIG (reference sequence). There are 13 residues in the CDR3. V shed 3 bases and J shed 5 bases, with 11 bases lying between them. The chain's CDR3 is CAWSTAGDQPQHF. CDR3 nucleotide sequence: TGTGCCTGGAGCACAGCGGGCGATCAGCCCCAGCATTTT.

The V and J genes are TRBV29-1 and TRBJ1-4; unclear D gene. V lost 4 bases and J lost 8, with 14 bases in between. The CDR3 sequence is 13 residues long. The V gene's germline CDR1 is SQVTM and CDR2 ANQGSEA. CDR3 nucleotide sequence: TGCAGCGTTGCCGGCTTCTCGGGGGAAAAACTGTTTTTT. The encoded protein is CSVAGFSGEKLFF.

The chain links TRBV15 to TRBJ2-2, with no clear D. In germline, CDR1 is LNHNV, CDR2 YYDKDF (reference sequence). The germline V and J ends were trimmed by 0 bases and 16 bases, with 18 bases remaining between them. This CDR3 is 14 amino acids long. CDR3 in amino acids: CATSRDIGSGLTFF. As DNA, the CDR3 is TGTGCCACCAGCAGAGATATAGGGTCAGGCTTGACGTTTTTT. Full variable domain (remainder filled in from reference TRBV15 and TRBJ2-2): DAMVIQNPRYQVTQFGKPVTLSCSQTLNHNVMYWYQQKSSQAPKLLFHYYDKDFNNEADTPDNFQSRRPNTSFCFLDIRSPGLGDTAMYLCATSRDIGSGLTFFGEGSRLTVL.

This chain links TRBV6-6 with TRBJ2-7, with 12 positions matching TRBD1. Trimming removed 6 bases from V and 6 bases from J; junction bases left unmatched: 9. The CDR3 sequence is 15 residues long. CDR1 and CDR2 from the germline V gene are MNHNY and SVGAGI (reference sequence). CDR3 loop: CASRTGTGGLGEQYF. DNA for the CDR3: TGTGCCAGCAGAACCGGGACAGGGGGCTTGGGCGAGCAGTACTTC.

This clone was detected once. This chain uses TRBV11-2 with TRBJ2-7; tentatively, D is TRBD1 (6 bases). The CDR3 is 14 amino acids. The V and J ends lost 0 bases and 5 bases respectively, with 11 bases between them. Germline-derived CDR1 and CDR2 are SGHAT and FQNNGV. The CDR3 DNA reads as TGTGCCAGCAGCTTAGAGAGGCAGGGGAACGAGCAGTACTTC. This codes for CASSLERQGNEQYF.

The gene calls are TRBV19 and TRBJ1-2; 7 bases fit TRBD1. The V gene's germline CDR1 is LNHDA and CDR2 SQIVND (reference sequence). Trimming cost V 4 bases and J 5 bases; bases outside gene matches: 4. The CDR3 covers 13 residues. The CDR3 here is CASSTTGEYGYTF. CDR3 DNA sequence: TGTGCCAGTAGTACAACAGGGGAGTATGGCTACACCTTC.

The chain couples TRBV7-8 to TRBJ1-2; D ambiguous. Germline CDR1 SGHVS, CDR2 FQNEAQ. The length of the CDR3 is 15 residues. Trimming pared 1 base from V and 4 bases from J, leaving 13 bases between. Here the CDR3 reads CASSLESRGFYGYTF. CDR3 DNA: TGTGCCAGCAGCTTAGAGTCCAGAGGTTTCTATGGCTACACCTTC.

The chain has TRBV6-5 and TRBJ2-7; possible D gene TRBD2, 7 bases. Trimming stripped 4 bases from V and 2 bases from J, with 15 bases between. In germline, CDR1 is MNHEY, CDR2 SVGAGI. CDR3 length equals 15 residues. CDR3 residues: CASSSLGGPPYEQYF. The CDR3 DNA is TGTGCCAGCAGTTCCCTGGGGGGGCCCCCCTACGAGCAGTACTTC.

V gene TRBV29-1 combines with J gene TRBJ1-1; TRBD1 agrees at 8 bases. Per germline, CDR1 SQVTM and CDR2 ANQGSEA. With 1 base clipped from V and 3 bases from J, the junction kept 28 bases outside the gene matches. The CDR3 is made up of 22 amino acids. CDR3 in DNA: TGCAGCGTTGAAGCCCCGAAGTGGGACAGGACAAGATCCCTAGGAAGGGACACTGAAGCTTTCTTT. It is translated as CSVEAPKWDRTRSLGRDTEAFF.